This TCR beta chain came from a study of identical twins. The CDR3 contains 14 residues. Germline lookup yields CDR1 KGHSH and CDR2 LQKENI. The ends were cut back, 3 bases at V and 5 bases at J, with 11 bases in the middle. General study results and limits: Abundant beta clonotypes from cord blood bore fewer insertions; memory repertoires lacked this pattern.

This clonotype was counted only a few times. The antigen is unknown. TCRdb itself ran the 5' RACE reads through MiXCR, one entry per CDR3 protein. This sample has approximately 1.8 million distinct CDR3 sequences, with roughly a third found just once. J is TRBJ2-1 and V is TRBV18; possible D gene TRBD2, 5 bases. The clonotype was recovered from a newborn girl in good health. Material: cord blood. CDR3 sequence reads: CASSPDLAHNEQFF. As DNA, the CDR3 is TGTGCCAGCTCACCTGATCTAGCCCACAATGAGCAGTTCTTC.